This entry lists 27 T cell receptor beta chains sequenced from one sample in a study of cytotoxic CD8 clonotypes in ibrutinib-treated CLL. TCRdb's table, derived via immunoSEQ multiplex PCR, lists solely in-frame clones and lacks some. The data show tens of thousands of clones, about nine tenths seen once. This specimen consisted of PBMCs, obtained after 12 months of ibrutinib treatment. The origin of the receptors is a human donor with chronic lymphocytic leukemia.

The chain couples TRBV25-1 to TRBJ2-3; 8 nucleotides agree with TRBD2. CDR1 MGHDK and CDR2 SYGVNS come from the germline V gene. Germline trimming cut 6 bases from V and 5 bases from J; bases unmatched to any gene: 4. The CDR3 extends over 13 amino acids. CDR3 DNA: TGTGCCAGCAGACCTACTAGCGGAGATACGCAGTATTTT. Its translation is CASRPTSGDTQYF.

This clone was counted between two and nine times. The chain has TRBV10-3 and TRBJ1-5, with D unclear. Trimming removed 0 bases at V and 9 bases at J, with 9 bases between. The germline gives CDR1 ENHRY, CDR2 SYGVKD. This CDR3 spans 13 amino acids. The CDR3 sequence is CAISESFGWPQHF. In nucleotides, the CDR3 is TGTGCCATCAGTGAGTCCTTTGGGTGGCCCCAGCATTTT.

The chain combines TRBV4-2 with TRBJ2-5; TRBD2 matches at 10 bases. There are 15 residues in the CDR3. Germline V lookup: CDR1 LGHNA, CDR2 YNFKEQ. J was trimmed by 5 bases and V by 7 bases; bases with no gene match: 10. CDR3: CASTLAGGSGETQYF. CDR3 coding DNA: TGTGCCAGCACGTTAGCGGGAGGTAGCGGTGAGACCCAGTACTTC.

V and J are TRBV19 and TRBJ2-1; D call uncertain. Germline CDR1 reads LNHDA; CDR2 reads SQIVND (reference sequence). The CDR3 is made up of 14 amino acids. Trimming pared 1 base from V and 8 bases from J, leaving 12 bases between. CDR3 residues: CASSIGGSVDEQFF. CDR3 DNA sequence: TGTGCCAGTAGTATAGGGGGATCAGTCGATGAGCAGTTCTTC.

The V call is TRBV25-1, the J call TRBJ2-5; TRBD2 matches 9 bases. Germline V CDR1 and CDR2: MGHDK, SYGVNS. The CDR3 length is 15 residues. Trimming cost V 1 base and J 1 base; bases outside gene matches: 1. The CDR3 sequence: CASSESLAGQETQYF. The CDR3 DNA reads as TGTGCCAGCAGTGAATCACTAGCGGGCCAAGAGACCCAGTACTTC.

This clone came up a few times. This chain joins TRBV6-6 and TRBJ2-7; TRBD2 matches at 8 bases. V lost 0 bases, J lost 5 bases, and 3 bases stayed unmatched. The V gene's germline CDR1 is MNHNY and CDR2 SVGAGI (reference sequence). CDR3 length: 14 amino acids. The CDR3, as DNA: TGTGCCAGCAGTTACTCGGGACTAGTCGACGAGCAGTACTTC. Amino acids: CASSYSGLVDEQYF.

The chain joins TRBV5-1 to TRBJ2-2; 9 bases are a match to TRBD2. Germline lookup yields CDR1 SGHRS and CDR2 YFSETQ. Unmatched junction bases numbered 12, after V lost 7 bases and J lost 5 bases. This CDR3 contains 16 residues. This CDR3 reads CASGQDSGSWTGELFF. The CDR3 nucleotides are TGCGCCAGCGGACAAGATAGCGGGAGCTGGACCGGGGAGCTGTTTTTT.

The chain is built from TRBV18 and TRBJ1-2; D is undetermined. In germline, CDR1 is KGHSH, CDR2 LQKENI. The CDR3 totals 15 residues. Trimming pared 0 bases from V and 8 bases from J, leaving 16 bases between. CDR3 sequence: CASSPPGTGLGGYTF. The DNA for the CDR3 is TGTGCCAGCTCACCACCTGGCACCGGGCTGGGAGGCTACACCTTC.

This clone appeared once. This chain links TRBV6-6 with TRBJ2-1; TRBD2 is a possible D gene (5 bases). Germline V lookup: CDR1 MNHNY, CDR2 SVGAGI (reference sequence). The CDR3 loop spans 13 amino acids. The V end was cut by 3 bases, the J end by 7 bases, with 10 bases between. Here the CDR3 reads CASSYNGGNEQFF. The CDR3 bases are TGTGCCAGCAGTTATAATGGCGGGAATGAGCAGTTCTTC.

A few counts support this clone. The CDR3, as DNA: TGTGCCTGGAGTCCTCCTGGACTGCGCGAAGCTTTCTTT. Translating it yields CAWSPPGLREAFF. The genes are TRBV30 and TRBJ1-1; D not certain. CDR1 and CDR2 from the germline V gene are GTSNPN and SVGIG (reference sequence). Trimming left V 2 bases short and J 8 bases short, with 15 bases between. This CDR3 contains 13 residues.

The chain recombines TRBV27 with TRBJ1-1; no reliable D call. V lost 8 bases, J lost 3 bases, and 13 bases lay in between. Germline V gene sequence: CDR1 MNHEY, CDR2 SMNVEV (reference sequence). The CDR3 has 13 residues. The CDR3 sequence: CASRWTEDTEAFF. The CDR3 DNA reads TGTGCCAGCCGATGGACGGAAGACACTGAAGCTTTCTTT.

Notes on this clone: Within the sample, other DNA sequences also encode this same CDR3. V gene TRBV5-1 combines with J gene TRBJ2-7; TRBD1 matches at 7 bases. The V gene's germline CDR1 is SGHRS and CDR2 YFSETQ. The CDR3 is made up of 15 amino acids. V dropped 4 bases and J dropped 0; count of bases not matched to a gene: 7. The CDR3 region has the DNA TGCGCCAGCAGCGAGAGACAGGGTAACTCCTACGAGCAGTACTTC. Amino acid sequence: CASSERQGNSYEQYF. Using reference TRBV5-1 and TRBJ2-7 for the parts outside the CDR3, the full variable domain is KAGVTQTPRYLIKTRGQQVTLSCSPISGHRSVSWYQQTPGQGLQFLFEYFSETQRNKGNFPGRFSGRQFSNSRSEMNVSTLELGDSALYLCASSERQGNSYEQYFGPGTRLTVT.

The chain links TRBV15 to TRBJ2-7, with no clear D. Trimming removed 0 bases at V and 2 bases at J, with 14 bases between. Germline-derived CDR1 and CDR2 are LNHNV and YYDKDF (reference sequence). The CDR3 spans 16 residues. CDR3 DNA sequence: TGTGCCACCAGCAGAGAGTCGGGCGGTGAGACCTACGAGCAGTACTTC. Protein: CATSRESGGETYEQYF.

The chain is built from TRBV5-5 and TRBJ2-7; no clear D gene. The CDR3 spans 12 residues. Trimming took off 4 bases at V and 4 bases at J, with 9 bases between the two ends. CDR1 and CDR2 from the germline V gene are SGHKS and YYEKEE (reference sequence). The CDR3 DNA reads TGTGCCAGCAGCGACCGCGATTACGAGCAGTACTTC. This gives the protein CASSDRDYEQYF. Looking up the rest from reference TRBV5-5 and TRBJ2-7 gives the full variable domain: DAGVTQSPTHLIKTRGQQVTLRCSPISGHKSVSWYQQVLGQGPQFIFQYYEKEERGRGNFPDRFSARQFPNYSSELNVNALLLGDSALYLCASSDRDYEQYFGPGTRLTVT.

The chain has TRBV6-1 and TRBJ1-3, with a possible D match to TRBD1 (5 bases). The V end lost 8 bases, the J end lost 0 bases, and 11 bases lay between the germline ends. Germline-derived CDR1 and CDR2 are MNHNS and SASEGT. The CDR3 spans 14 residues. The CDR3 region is CASGGNLSGNTIYF. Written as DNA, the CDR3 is TGTGCCAGCGGGGGGAACCTCTCTGGAAACACCATATATTTT.

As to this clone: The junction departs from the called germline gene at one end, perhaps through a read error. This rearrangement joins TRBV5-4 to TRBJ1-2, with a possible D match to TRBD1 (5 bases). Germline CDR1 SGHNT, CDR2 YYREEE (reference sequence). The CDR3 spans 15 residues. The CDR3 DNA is TGTGCCAGCAGATTGGGGCAGGGCGCGTCCTATGGCTACACCTTC. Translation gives CASRLGQGASYGYTF.

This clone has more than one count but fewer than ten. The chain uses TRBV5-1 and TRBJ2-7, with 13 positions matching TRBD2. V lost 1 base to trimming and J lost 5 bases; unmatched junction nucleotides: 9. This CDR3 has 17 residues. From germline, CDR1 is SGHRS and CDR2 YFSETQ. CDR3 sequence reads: CASSLRGLAGSSDEQYF. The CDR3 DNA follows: TGCGCCAGCAGCTTGAGGGGACTAGCGGGGAGCAGCGACGAGCAGTACTTC. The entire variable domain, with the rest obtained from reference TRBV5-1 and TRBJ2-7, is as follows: KAGVTQTPRYLIKTRGQQVTLSCSPISGHRSVSWYQQTPGQGLQFLFEYFSETQRNKGNFPGRFSGRQFSNSRSEMNVSTLELGDSALYLCASSLRGLAGSSDEQYFGPGTRLTVT.

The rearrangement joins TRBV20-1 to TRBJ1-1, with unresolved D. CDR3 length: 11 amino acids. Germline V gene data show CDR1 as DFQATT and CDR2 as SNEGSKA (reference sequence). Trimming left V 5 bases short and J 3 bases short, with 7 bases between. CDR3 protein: CSAGEYTEAFF. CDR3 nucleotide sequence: TGCAGTGCTGGGGAGTACACTGAAGCTTTCTTT.

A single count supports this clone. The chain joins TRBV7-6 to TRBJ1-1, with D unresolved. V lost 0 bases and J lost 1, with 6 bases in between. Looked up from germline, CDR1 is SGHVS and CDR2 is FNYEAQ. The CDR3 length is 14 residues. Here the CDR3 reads CASSLAGGNTEAFF. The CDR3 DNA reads TGTGCCAGCAGCTTAGCCGGCGGGAACACTGAAGCTTTCTTT.

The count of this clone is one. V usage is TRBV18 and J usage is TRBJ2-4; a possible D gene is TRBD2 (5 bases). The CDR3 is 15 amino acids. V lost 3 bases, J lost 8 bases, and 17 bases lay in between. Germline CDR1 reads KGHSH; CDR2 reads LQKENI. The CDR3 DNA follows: TGTGCCAGCTCACCCTCCTCGGGGAGTGGGGACATTCAGTACTTC. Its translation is CASSPSSGSGDIQYF.

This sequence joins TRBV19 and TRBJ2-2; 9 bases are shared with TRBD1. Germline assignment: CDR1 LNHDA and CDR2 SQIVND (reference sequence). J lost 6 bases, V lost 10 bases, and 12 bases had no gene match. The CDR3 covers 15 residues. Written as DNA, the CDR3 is TGTGCCATTAATCCCGGGACAGGGATGCCCGGGGAGCTGTTTTTT. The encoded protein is CAINPGTGMPGELFF.

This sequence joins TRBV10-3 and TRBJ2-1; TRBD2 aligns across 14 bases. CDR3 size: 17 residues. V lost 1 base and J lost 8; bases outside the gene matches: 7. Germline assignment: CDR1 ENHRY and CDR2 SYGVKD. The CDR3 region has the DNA TGTGCCATCAGTGAGTTACCCGGGACTAGCGGGAGCTATGAGCAGTTCTTC. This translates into CAISELPGTSGSYEQFF.

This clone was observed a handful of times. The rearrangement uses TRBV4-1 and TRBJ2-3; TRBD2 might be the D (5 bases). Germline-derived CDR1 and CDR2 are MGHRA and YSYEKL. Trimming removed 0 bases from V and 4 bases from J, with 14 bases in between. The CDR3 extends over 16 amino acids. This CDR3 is CASSQESARGSDTQYF. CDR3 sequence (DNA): TGCGCCAGCAGCCAAGAGTCGGCCCGAGGGTCAGATACGCAGTATTTT.

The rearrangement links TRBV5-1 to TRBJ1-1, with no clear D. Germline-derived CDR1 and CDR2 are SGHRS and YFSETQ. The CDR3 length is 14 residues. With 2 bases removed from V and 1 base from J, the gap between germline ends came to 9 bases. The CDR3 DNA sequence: TGCGCCAGCAGCTTACTCCAAACGAACACTGAAGCTTTCTTT. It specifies CASSLLQTNTEAFF.

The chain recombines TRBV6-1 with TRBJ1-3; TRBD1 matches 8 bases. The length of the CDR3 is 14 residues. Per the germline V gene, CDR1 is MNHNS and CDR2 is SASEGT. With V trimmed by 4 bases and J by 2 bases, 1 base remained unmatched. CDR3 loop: CASSGRGPGNTIYF. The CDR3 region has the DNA TGTGCCAGCAGTGGCAGGGGGCCTGGAAACACCATATATTTT.

CDR3 sequence: CASSLHGGADEQFF. In DNA, the CDR3 is TGTGCCAGCAGCTTACACGGGGGGGCCGATGAGCAGTTCTTC. V usage is TRBV11-3 and J usage is TRBJ2-1, with 8 bases that match TRBD2. The length of the CDR3 is 14 residues. The V segment lost 2 bases and the J segment 8 bases; nucleotides outside the gene matches: 5. Germline CDR1 is SGHNT and CDR2 is YENEEA. Combining the CDR3 with reference TRBV11-3 and TRBJ2-1 gives the whole variable domain EAGVVQSPRYKIIEKKQPVAFWCNPISGHNTLYWYLQNLGQGPELLIRYENEEAVDDSQLPKDRFSAERLKGVDSTLKIQPAELGDSAVYLCASSLHGGADEQFFGPGTRLTVL.

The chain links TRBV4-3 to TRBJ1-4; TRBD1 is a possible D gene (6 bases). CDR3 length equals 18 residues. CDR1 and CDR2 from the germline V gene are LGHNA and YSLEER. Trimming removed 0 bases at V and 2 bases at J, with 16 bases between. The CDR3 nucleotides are TGCGCCAGCAGCCAAGATCCGTCCGGGGGGCGGACTAATGAAAAACTGTTTTTT. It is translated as CASSQDPSGGRTNEKLFF.